This note documents a single TCR beta chain sequence. What it binds is unknown. This sample was taken from a study of T and B cells in COVID-19 patients. The study, taken as a whole, reports: Patients with COVID-19 reportedly showed strongly skewed T cell receptor beta variable and joining gene usage.

The CDR3 is made up of 15 amino acids. V was clipped by 4 bases and J by 4 bases; unmatched bases: 7. Germline V CDR1 and CDR2: SGHAT, FQNNGV. From blood, about 220-500 ng of genomic DNA served as TRB template. TRB rearrangements were amplified by multiplex PCR with BIOMED2 TRB-A/B primers. TCRdb analysed the multiplex PCR reads with MiXCR anew, one entry per CDR3 protein. This table has approximately 15,000 distinct CDR3 sequences, about 28% appearing once. The sample was blood. The clonotype comes from a human donor who had recovered from COVID-19. V gene TRBV11-2 combines with J gene TRBJ2-7; 10 bases match TRBD2. Here the CDR3 DNA reads TGTGCCAGCAGCTCGACTAGCGGGTGGGAGTACGAGCAGTACTTC. Its translation: CASSSTSGWEYEQYF.